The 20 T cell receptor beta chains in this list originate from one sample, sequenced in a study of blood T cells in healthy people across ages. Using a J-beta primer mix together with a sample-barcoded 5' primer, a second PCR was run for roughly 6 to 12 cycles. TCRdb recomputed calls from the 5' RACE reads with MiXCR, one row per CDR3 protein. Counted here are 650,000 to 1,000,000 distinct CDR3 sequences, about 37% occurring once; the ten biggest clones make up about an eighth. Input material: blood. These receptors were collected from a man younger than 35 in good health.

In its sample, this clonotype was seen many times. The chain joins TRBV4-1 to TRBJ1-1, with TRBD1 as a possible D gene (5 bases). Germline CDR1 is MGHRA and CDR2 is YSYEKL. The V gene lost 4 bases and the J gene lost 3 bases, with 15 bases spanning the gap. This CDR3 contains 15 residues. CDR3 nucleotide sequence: TGCGCCAGCAGCCGGGCACAGACAGTAGACACTGAAGCTTTCTTT. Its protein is CASSRAQTVDTEAFF.

The CDR3 DNA reads as TGTGCCAGCAGCAAAAAGCGTAGAAGGCGGGAGTACGAGCAGTACTTC. Translating it yields CASSKKRRRREYEQYF. The chain carries TRBV21-1 and TRBJ2-7; the D call in the table, TRBD2, was not verified against the DNA. TRBV21-1 is reported as a pseudogene. CDR3 length equals 16 residues.

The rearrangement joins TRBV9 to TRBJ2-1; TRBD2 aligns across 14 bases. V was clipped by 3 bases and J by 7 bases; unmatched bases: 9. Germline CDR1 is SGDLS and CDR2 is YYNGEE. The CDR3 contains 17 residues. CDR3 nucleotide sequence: TGTGCCAGCAGCGCCCGGACTAGCGGGAGGTTAGGAAATGAGCAGTTCTTC. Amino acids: CASSARTSGRLGNEQFF.

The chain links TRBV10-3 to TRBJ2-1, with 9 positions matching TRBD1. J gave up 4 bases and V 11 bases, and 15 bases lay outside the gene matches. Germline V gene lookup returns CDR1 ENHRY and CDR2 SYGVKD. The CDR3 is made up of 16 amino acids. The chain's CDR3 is CAGSYHRGREYNEQFF. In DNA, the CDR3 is TGTGCCGGCAGTTACCACAGGGGGCGAGAGTACAATGAGCAGTTCTTC.

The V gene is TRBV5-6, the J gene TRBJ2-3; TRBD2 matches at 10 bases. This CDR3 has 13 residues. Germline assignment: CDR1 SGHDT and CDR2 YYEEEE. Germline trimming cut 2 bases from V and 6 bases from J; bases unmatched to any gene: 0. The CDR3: CASSFSGGDTQYF. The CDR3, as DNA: TGTGCCAGCAGCTTTAGCGGGGGGGATACGCAGTATTTT.

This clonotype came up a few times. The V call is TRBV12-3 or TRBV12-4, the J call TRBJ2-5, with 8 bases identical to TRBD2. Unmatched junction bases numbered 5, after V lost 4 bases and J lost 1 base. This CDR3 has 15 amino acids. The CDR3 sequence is CASSSSGGPQETQYF. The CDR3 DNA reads TGTGCCAGCAGTTCCAGCGGGGGACCCCAAGAGACCCAGTACTTC.

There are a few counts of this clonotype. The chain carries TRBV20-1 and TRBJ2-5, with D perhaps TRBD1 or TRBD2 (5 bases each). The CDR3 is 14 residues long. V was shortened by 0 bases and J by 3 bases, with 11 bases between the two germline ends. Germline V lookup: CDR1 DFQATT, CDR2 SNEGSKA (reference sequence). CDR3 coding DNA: TGCAGTGCTAGAGATGGTGGGACGGAAGAGACCCAGTACTTC. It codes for CSARDGGTEETQYF.

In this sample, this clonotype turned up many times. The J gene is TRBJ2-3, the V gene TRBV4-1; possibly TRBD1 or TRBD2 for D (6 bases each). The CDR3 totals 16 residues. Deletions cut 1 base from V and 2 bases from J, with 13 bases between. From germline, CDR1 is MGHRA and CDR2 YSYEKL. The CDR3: CASSQAPGEVTDTQYF. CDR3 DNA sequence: TGCGCCAGCAGCCAAGCGCCAGGGGAGGTCACAGATACGCAGTATTTT.

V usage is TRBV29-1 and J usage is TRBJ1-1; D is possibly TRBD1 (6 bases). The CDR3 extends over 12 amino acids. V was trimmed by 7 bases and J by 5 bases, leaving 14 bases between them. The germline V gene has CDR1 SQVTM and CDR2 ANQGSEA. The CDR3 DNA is TGCAGCGGCCTGACAGGAGGAACTGAAGCTTTCTTT. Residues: CSGLTGGTEAFF.

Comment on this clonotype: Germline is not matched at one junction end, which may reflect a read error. The CDR3 is CTSSRESPQITQYF. In DNA, the CDR3 is TGTACCAGCAGTCGCGAAAGCCCACAGATTACGCAGTATTTT. This chain uses TRBV6-1 with TRBJ2-3; D is uncertain. This CDR3 is built from 14 residues. The germline gives CDR1 MNHNS, CDR2 SASEGT.

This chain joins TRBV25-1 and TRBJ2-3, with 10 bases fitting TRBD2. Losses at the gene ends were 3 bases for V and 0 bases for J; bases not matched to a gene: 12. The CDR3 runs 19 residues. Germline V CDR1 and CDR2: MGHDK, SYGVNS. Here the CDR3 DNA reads TGTGCCAGCAGTGACCCAAGCGGGGGGGCCCGAGGGAGCACAGATACGCAGTATTTT. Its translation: CASSDPSGGARGSTDTQYF.

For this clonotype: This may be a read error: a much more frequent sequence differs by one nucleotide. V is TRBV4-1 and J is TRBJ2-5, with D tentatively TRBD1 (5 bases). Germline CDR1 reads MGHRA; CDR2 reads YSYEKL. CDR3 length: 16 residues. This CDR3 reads CASSQERAGSQDTQYF. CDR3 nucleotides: TGCGCCAGCAGCCAAGAAAGGGCAGGGTCCCAAGATACCCAGTACTTC.

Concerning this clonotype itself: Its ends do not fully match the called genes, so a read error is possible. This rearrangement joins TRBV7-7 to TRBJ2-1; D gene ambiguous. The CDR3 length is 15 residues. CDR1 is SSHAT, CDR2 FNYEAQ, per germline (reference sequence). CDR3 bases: TGTGCTAGCAGCCAACTGTTGAGCCCCTACAATGAGCAGTTCTTC. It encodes CASSQLLSPYNEQFF.

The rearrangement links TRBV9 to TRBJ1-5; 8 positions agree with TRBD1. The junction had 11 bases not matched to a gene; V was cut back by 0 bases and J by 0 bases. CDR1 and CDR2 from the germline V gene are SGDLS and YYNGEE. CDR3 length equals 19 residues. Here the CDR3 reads CASSVEGGQGAHSNQPQHF. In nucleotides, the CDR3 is TGTGCCAGCAGCGTAGAAGGAGGGCAGGGGGCGCATAGCAATCAGCCCCAGCATTTT.

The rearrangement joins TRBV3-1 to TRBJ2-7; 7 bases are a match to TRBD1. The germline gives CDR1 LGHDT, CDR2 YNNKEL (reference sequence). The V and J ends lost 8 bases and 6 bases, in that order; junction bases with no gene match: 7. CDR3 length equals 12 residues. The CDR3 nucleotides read TGTGCCAGCGCTACGACAGGGAGCGAGCAGTACTTC. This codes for CASATTGSEQYF.

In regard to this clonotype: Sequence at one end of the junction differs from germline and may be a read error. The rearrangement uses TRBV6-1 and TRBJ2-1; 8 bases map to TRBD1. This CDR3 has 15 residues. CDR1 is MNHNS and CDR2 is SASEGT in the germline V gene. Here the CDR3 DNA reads TGTGCCAGCAGTGAACTAGGACAGGGTGGAGATGAGCAGTTATTC. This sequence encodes CASSELGQGGDEQLF.

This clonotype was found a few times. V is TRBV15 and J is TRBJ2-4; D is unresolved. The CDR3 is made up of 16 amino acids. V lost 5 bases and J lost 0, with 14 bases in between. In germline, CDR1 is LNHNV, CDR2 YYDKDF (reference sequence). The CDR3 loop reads CATSPRDTIAKNIQYF. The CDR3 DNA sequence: TGTGCCACCAGCCCCCGTGACACTATAGCCAAAAACATTCAGTACTTC.

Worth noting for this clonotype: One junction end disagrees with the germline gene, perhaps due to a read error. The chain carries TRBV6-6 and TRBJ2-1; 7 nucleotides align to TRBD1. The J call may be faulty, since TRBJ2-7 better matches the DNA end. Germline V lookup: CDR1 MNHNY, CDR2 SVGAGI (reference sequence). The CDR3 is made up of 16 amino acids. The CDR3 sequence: CAGSLTGTEVYNEQYF. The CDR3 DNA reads TGTGCCGGCAGTTTAACCGGGACAGAGGTCTACAATGAGCAGTACTTC.

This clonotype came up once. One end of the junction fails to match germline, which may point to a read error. This chain's CDR3 is CAGSLGRGSNQPQHF. Written as DNA, the CDR3 is TGTGCCGGCAGCTTAGGCAGAGGTAGCAATCAGCCCCAGCATTTT. This chain connects TRBV7-2 to TRBJ1-5; D ambiguous. The germline V gene encodes CDR1 SGHTA and CDR2 FQGNSA. This CDR3 has 15 residues.

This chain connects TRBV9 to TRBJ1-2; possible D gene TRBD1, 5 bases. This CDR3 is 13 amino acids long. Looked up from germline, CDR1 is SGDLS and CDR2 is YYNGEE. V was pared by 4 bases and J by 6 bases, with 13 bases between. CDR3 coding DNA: TGTGCCAGCAGCCGGGACTATTTCGATGGCTACACCTTC. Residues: CASSRDYFDGYTF.